The 20 T cell receptor beta chains reported below all come from one sample, sequenced in a study of blood T cell repertoires in COVID-19. Sequencing was performed with immunoSEQ multiplex PCR; in TCRdb, only in-frame clones are kept and a portion is missing. The sample lists about 400,000 clones; 80% to 90% were seen once. The material sequenced was PBMCs or T cells enriched from blood (not recorded which). The receptor set was obtained from a woman in her forties or fifties who had recovered from COVID-19.

V gene TRBV28 combines with J gene TRBJ2-7, with no clear D. The germline gives CDR1 MDHEN, CDR2 SYDVKM. V was trimmed by 2 bases and J by 4 bases, leaving 6 bases between them. CDR3 length: 12 amino acids. The CDR3: CASSLTRYEQYF. CDR3 nucleotides: TGTGCCAGCAGTTTAACTCGATACGAGCAGTACTTC.

J is TRBJ2-6 and V is TRBV7-6; 10 bases align to TRBD1. Germline CDR1 SGHVS, CDR2 FNYEAQ. This CDR3 is 17 amino acids long. J was trimmed by 0 bases and V by 3 bases; bases with no gene match: 2. Here the CDR3 DNA reads TGTGCCAGCAGCTTGGGACAGGGGCGCTCTGGGGCCAACGTCCTGACTTTC. Its translation: CASSLGQGRSGANVLTF.

This chain links TRBV7-8 with TRBJ2-4; 9 bases are a match to TRBD1. This CDR3 comprises 16 residues. Germline V lookup: CDR1 SGHVS, CDR2 FQNEAQ. The trim removed 5 bases at V and 2 bases at J, leaving 7 bases unmatched. The CDR3 reads CASSTGQGPPKNIQYF. The CDR3 nucleotides are TGTGCCAGCAGCACCGGACAGGGGCCACCCAAAAACATTCAGTACTTC.

This clone was counted once. The V gene is TRBV5-4, the J gene TRBJ2-2; possible D gene TRBD2, 6 bases. This CDR3 contains 17 residues. The germline gives CDR1 SGHNT, CDR2 YYREEE (reference sequence). The V and J ends lost 4 bases and 1 base respectively, with 17 bases between them. CDR3 nucleotides: TGTGCCAGCAGCCTCCACTCCAGCGGGCGGAACACCGGGGAGCTGTTTTTT. Its protein is CASSLHSSGRNTGELFF.

The chain has TRBV19 and TRBJ2-7; 7 positions agree with TRBD1. This CDR3 is 15 amino acids long. Unmatched junction bases numbered 8, after V lost 2 bases and J lost 4 bases. The germline V gene has CDR1 LNHDA and CDR2 SQIVND (reference sequence). Here the CDR3 DNA reads TGTGCCAGTAGTATAACCTGGGACAGTGGGTACGAGCAGTACTTC. Translating gives CASSITWDSGYEQYF.

The chain uses TRBV28 and TRBJ1-3, with unresolved D. Trimming left V 6 bases short and J 1 base short, with 13 bases between. Per the germline V gene, CDR1 is MDHEN and CDR2 is SYDVKM. This CDR3 comprises 15 residues. For the CDR3, the DNA is TGTGCCAGCAGCCCTACAGCGGATTCTGGAAACACCATATATTTT. Amino acids: CASSPTADSGNTIYF. Filled out from reference TRBV28 and TRBJ1-3, the complete variable domain reads DVKVTQSSRYLVKRTGEKVFLECVQDMDHENMFWYRQDPGLGLRLIYFSYDVKMKEKGDIPEGYSVSREKKERFSLILESASTNQTSMYLCASSPTADSGNTIYFGEGSWLTVV.

This chain connects TRBV7-9 to TRBJ1-4, with D hard to call. V shed 1 base and J shed 4 bases, with 16 bases lying between them. The CDR3 is 17 amino acids. Germline assignment: CDR1 SEHNR and CDR2 FQNEAQ (reference sequence). The CDR3 region has the DNA TGTGCCAGCAGCTTAGTGGGTGACGGAGGCTTTAATGAAAAACTGTTTTTT. Translated: CASSLVGDGGFNEKLFF.

This clone was found once. In DNA form, the CDR3 reads TGTGCCAGCAGCTTAAGACAGGGGGCGTGGACTGAAGCTTTCTTT. Translation gives CASSLRQGAWTEAFF. The V and J genes are TRBV5-4 and TRBJ1-1, with 10 nucleotides matching TRBD1. Germline-derived CDR1 and CDR2 are SGHNT and YYREEE (reference sequence). V was pared by 2 bases and J by 5 bases, with 6 bases of the junction left unmatched. The CDR3 length is 15 residues.

The chain uses TRBV10-2 and TRBJ1-6; tentative D call: TRBD1 (5 bases). This CDR3 comprises 17 residues. Looked up from germline, CDR1 is WSHSY and CDR2 is SAAADI. The V end was cut by 2 bases, the J end by 5 bases, with 16 bases between. The CDR3 sequence is CASSEPVGAGDNSPLHF. CDR3 sequence (DNA): TGCGCCAGCAGTGAGCCCGTCGGGGCGGGGGATAATTCACCCCTCCACTTT.

The gene calls are TRBV7-9 and TRBJ1-1; D is ambiguous. The ends were cut back, 6 bases at V and 4 bases at J, with 15 bases in the middle. Germline CDR1 and CDR2: SEHNR and FQNEAQ (reference sequence). The CDR3 extends over 14 amino acids. DNA for the CDR3: TGTGCCAGCAGACCCGGGTCCGACGTCACTGAAGCTTTCTTT. Protein product: CASRPGSDVTEAFF.

The chain combines TRBV11-1 with TRBJ1-6; TRBD1 matches at 7 bases. CDR1 and CDR2 (germline): SGHAT, FQDESV (reference sequence). V lost 7 bases, J lost 8 bases, and 11 bases stayed unmatched. The CDR3 extends over 15 amino acids. Written as DNA, the CDR3 is TGTGCCAGCACCGCAGGGGGGACAGTCTATTCACCCCTCCACTTT. Translated, it gives CASTAGGTVYSPLHF.

The chain links TRBV28 to TRBJ1-4; D remains ambiguous. V dropped 6 bases and J dropped 0 bases, with 23 bases sitting between them. The length of the CDR3 is 19 residues. Germline V CDR1 and CDR2: MDHEN, SYDVKM. CDR3 sequence reads: CASSNRGRDRAATNEKLFF. In DNA, the CDR3 is TGTGCCAGCAGCAATCGTGGGCGTGATCGAGCGGCAACTAATGAAAAACTGTTTTTT. The full variable domain, with the rest looked up from reference TRBV28 and TRBJ1-4, is DVKVTQSSRYLVKRTGEKVFLECVQDMDHENMFWYRQDPGLGLRLIYFSYDVKMKEKGDIPEGYSVSREKKERFSLILESASTNQTSMYLCASSNRGRDRAATNEKLFFGSGTQLSVL.

The V call is TRBV6-5, the J call TRBJ2-1; 9 nucleotides align to TRBD1. J gave up 6 bases and V 0 bases, and 6 bases lay outside the gene matches. This CDR3 has 16 residues. The germline V gene encodes CDR1 MNHEY and CDR2 SVGAGI. DNA of the CDR3: TGTGCCAGCAGTTACTCCCGGACAGGGGCCCTCAATGAGCAGTTCTTC. Its translation: CASSYSRTGALNEQFF.

V gene TRBV11-2 combines with J gene TRBJ1-4; D may be TRBD1 (6 bases). The V end was cut by 5 bases, the J end by 7 bases, with 17 bases between. Germline V gene data show CDR1 as SGHAT and CDR2 as FQNNGV. This CDR3 is 15 amino acids long. The CDR3 region is CASSPSGGAGEKLFF. CDR3 nucleotide sequence: TGTGCCAGCAGCCCAAGCGGGGGGGCAGGTGAAAAACTGTTTTTT.

The V and J genes are TRBV15 and TRBJ1-3; D uncertain. Germline CDR1 reads LNHNV; CDR2 reads YYDKDF (reference sequence). This CDR3 contains 16 residues. V dropped 6 bases and J dropped 3 bases, with 18 bases sitting between them. The CDR3, as DNA: TGTGCCACCAGTCTGAGGTTAGAGTCATTTGGAAACACCATATATTTT. As protein: CATSLRLESFGNTIYF.

The chain combines TRBV28 with TRBJ1-2, with a tentative D call TRBD1 (6 bases). CDR1 and CDR2 (germline): MDHEN, SYDVKM. Trimming cost V 5 bases and J 8 bases, with 18 bases left between them. The CDR3 covers 14 residues. CDR3: CASSTVAGEGGYTF. The CDR3 region has the DNA TGTGCCAGCAGTACCGTAGCAGGGGAGGGGGGCTACACCTTC.

V is TRBV5-8 and J is TRBJ2-3; D gene unclear. Between the trimmed V and J ends, which lost 2 bases and 1 base, there was a span of 5 bases. CDR3 length: 13 residues. Germline CDR1 is SGHTS and CDR2 is YDEGEE. The CDR3 sequence: CASSFGRTDTQYF. The CDR3 DNA follows: TGTGCCAGCAGCTTCGGTCGCACAGATACGCAGTATTTT.

The V gene is TRBV6-1, the J gene TRBJ1-2, with D tentatively TRBD1 (5 bases). The germline V gene encodes CDR1 MNHNS and CDR2 SASEGT. V lost 3 bases and J lost 4, with 9 bases in between. The CDR3 has 13 amino acids. CDR3 sequence reads: CASSDREIYGYTF. CDR3 coding DNA: TGTGCCAGCAGTGACAGGGAAATCTATGGCTACACCTTC.

The CDR3 DNA reads TGTGCCAGCAGCATGGAACCGGGACTAGCGGGACCCCTCACCGGGGAGCTGTTTTTT. Translation: CASSMEPGLAGPLTGELFF. J is TRBJ2-2 and V is TRBV7-2; 13 nucleotides align to TRBD2. CDR1 is SGHTA and CDR2 is FQGNSA in the germline V gene. The V segment lost 5 bases and the J segment 4 bases; nucleotides outside the gene matches: 13. CDR3 length equals 19 residues.

This clone was seen a handful of times. J is TRBJ2-2 and V is TRBV18; TRBD1 matches 7 bases. V shed 1 base and J 4 bases; nucleotides not matched to a gene: 3. This CDR3 has 15 residues. The germline CDR1 and CDR2 sequences are KGHSH and LQKENI. For the CDR3, the DNA is TGTGCCAGCTCACCACAGGGGGCCTTCACCGGGGAGCTGTTTTTT. Its protein is CASSPQGAFTGELFF.